These 13 T cell receptor beta chains came from one sample sequenced in a study of CD8+CD57+ T cells in acquired aplastic anemia. Profiling that covered TCR beta VDJ and CDR3 relied on genomic DNA as its template. TCRdb passed the reads through MiXCR, listing each CDR3 protein once. The sample holds about 120,000 distinct CDR3 sequences; roughly 55% are singletons and the top ten take 25% to 35%. Individuals selected for sequencing had exhibited CD8+CD57+ cell expansion on flow cytometry. Input material: sorted CD4+, CD8+, or CD8+CD57+ T cells (not recorded which) from PBMCs. These receptors were taken from a human donor with aplastic anemia.

To note about this clonotype: This may be a read error: a much more frequent sequence differs by one nucleotide. CDR3 loop: CANSLGMTRREQFF. The DNA of the CDR3 is TGTGCCAACAGTTTAGGGATGACTAGAAGGGAGCAGTTCTTC. This rearrangement joins TRBV12-3 or TRBV12-4 to TRBJ2-1, with TRBD2 as a possible D gene (6 bases). The CDR3 has 14 residues.

The genes are TRBV9 and TRBJ2-7, with D hard to call. The germline gives CDR1 SGDLS, CDR2 YYNGEE. This CDR3 is built from 9 residues. CDR3 sequence: CAPSYEQYF. DNA for the CDR3: TGTGCTCCCTCCTACGAGCAGTACTTC.

V usage is TRBV10-3 and J usage is TRBJ1-1, with D possibly matching TRBD1 (5 bases). The germline V and J ends were trimmed by 7 bases and 1 base, with 16 bases remaining between them. Looked up from germline, CDR1 is ENHRY and CDR2 is SYGVKD. CDR3 length equals 15 residues. CDR3 in DNA: TGTGCCATCATAGAGGGTCAGGGAGGGAACACTGAAGCTTTCTTT. It encodes CAIIEGQGGNTEAFF.

Only a few counts were recorded for this clonotype. The chain is built from TRBV27 and TRBJ2-7; TRBD2 might be the D (6 bases). Trimming removed 3 bases at V and 0 bases at J, with 12 bases between. CDR1 and CDR2 from the germline V gene are MNHEY and SMNVEV (reference sequence). The CDR3 has 15 residues. CDR3 in amino acids: CASSFTGVGSYEQYF. In nucleotides, the CDR3 is TGTGCCAGCAGTTTTACGGGGGTCGGCTCCTACGAGCAGTACTTC.

The V call is TRBV19, the J call TRBJ2-7; TRBD2 matches 12 bases. Trimming removed 2 bases from V and 0 bases from J; junction bases left unmatched: 5. The CDR3 covers 17 residues. Germline V gene lookup returns CDR1 LNHDA and CDR2 SQIVND (reference sequence). The CDR3 spells CASSIPRTSGTSYEQYF. As DNA, the CDR3 is TGTGCCAGTAGTATACCAAGGACTAGCGGGACCTCCTACGAGCAGTACTTC.

The CDR3 spells CATSDSATEKLFF. The CDR3 DNA sequence: TGTGCCACCAGTGATTCGGCTACGGAAAAACTGTTTTTT. V usage is TRBV24-1 and J usage is TRBJ1-4; D call uncertain. The V gene lost 2 bases and the J gene lost 8 bases, with 8 bases spanning the gap. This CDR3 region has 13 residues. Germline V CDR1 and CDR2: KGHDR, SFDVKD.

CDR3 in DNA: TGTGCCAGCAGTACTCGCCCGGAGACCCAGTACTTC. Residues: CASSTRPETQYF. This chain connects TRBV6-6 to TRBJ2-5; no reliable D call. CDR1 and CDR2 (germline): MNHNY, SVGAGI (reference sequence). Trimming cost V 5 bases and J 5 bases, with 9 bases left between them. The CDR3 spans 12 residues.

This chain joins TRBV24-1 and TRBJ2-3; 11 bases agree with TRBD2. Per germline, CDR1 KGHDR and CDR2 SFDVKD. V shed 4 bases, J shed 1 base, and the junction held 3 bases outside the gene matches. The CDR3 consists of 16 residues. The CDR3 spells CATSDWGLAGTDTQYF. The CDR3 coding sequence is TGTGCCACCAGTGACTGGGGACTAGCGGGCACAGATACGCAGTATTTT.

The sample holds one count of this clonotype. The V call is TRBV9, the J call TRBJ1-5; TRBD1 agrees at 9 bases. The CDR3 sequence is 16 residues long. V trimming: 3 bases; J trimming: 1 base; junction bases outside the gene matches: 5. The germline gives CDR1 SGDLS, CDR2 YYNGEE. CDR3 coding DNA: TGTGCCAGCAGCGCGGGGGACAGGGTAAGCAATCAGCCCCAGCATTTT. Translation gives CASSAGDRVSNQPQHF.

The chain joins TRBV11-2 to TRBJ2-2; no definite D call. The CDR3 is 16 residues long. Trimming took 1 base from V and 1 from J, leaving 10 bases between them. In germline, CDR1 is SGHAT, CDR2 FQNNGV. The CDR3, as DNA: TGTGCCAGCAGCTTAGTGGGAAGGTTGAACACCGGGGAGCTGTTTTTT. Its translation is CASSLVGRLNTGELFF. Drawing the rest from reference TRBV11-2 and TRBJ2-2, the complete variable domain is EAGVAQSPRYKIIEKRQSVAFWCNPISGHATLYWYQQILGQGPKLLIQFQNNGVVDDSQLPKDRFSAERLKGVDSTLKIQPAKLEDSAVYLCASSLVGRLNTGELFFGEGSRLTVL.

The rearrangement links TRBV19 to TRBJ2-7; either TRBD1 or TRBD2 may supply D (5 bases each). Trimming took 6 bases from V and 3 from J, leaving 15 bases between them. Germline CDR1 reads LNHDA; CDR2 reads SQIVND (reference sequence). The CDR3 is 14 amino acids. CDR3 residues: CASSQNRDGYEQYF. CDR3 DNA: TGTGCCAGTAGCCAAAACCGGGACGGCTACGAGCAGTACTTC.

This clonotype has only a few counts. Germline and junction disagree at one end, which may indicate a read error. The rearrangement links TRBV24-1 to TRBJ2-5; D not certain. Germline assignment: CDR1 KGHDR and CDR2 SFDVKD. This CDR3 region has 12 residues. CDR3 protein: CASSPHQETQYF. DNA for the CDR3: TGTGCCTCCAGTCCCCACCAAGAGACCCAGTACTTC.

This chain uses TRBV20-1 with TRBJ2-3; D not certain. CDR3 length: 12 residues. Trimming stripped 3 bases from V and 5 bases from J, with 9 bases between. The germline CDR1 and CDR2 sequences are DFQATT and SNEGSKA (reference sequence). Written as DNA, the CDR3 is TGCAGTGCTAGCTACCTGGGAGATACGCAGTATTTT. Translating gives CSASYLGDTQYF.